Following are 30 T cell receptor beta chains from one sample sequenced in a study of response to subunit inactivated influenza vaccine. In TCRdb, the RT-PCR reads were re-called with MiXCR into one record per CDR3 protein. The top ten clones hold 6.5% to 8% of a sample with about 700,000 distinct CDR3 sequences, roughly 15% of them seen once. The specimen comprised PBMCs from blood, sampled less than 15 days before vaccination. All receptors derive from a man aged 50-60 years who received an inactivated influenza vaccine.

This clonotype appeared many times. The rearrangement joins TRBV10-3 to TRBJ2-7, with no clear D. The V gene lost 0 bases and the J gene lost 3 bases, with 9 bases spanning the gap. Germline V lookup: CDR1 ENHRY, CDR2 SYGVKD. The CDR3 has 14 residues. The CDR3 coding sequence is TGTGCCATCAGTGAGTCGATTGGGTACTACGAGCAGTACTTC. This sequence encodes CAISESIGYYEQYF.

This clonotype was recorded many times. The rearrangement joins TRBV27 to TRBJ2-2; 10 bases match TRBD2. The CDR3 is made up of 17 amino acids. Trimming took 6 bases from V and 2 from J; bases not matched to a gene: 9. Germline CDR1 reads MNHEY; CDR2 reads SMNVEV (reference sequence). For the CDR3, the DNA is TGTGCCAGCAGCCTCCTAGAACTAGCGGGAAACACCGGGGAGCTGTTTTTT. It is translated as CASSLLELAGNTGELFF.

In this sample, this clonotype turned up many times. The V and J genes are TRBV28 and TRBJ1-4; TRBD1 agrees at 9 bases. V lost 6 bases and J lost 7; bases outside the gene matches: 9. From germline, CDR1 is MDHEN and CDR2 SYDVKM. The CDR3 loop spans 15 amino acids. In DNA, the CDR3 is TGTGCCAGCAGGGGACTCGGGACAGGGAGTGAAAAACTGTTTTTT. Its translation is CASRGLGTGSEKLFF.

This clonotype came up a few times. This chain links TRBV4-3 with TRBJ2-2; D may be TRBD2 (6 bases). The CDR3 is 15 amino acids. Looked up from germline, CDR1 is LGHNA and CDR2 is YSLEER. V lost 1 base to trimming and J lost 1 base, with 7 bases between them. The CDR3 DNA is TGCGCCAGCAGCCAAGGACTAGGGAACACCGGGGAGCTGTTTTTT. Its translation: CASSQGLGNTGELFF.

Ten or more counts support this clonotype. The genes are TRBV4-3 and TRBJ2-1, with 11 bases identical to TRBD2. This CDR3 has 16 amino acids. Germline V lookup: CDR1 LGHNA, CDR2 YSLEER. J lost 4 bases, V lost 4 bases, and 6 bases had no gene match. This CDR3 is CASSRGTSGDYNEQFF. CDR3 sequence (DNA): TGCGCCAGCAGCCGCGGGACTAGCGGAGATTACAATGAGCAGTTCTTC.

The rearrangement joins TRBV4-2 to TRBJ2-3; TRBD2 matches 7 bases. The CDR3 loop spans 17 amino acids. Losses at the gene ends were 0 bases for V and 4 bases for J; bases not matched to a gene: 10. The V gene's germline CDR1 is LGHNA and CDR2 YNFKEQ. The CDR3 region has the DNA TGTGCCAGCAGCCAAGACGTCCCGGGAGGTGATGCAGATACGCAGTATTTT. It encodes CASSQDVPGGDADTQYF.

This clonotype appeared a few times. The CDR3 sequence is CASRESWDSGANVLTF. CDR3 nucleotide sequence: TGTGCCAGCAGGGAATCCTGGGACTCTGGGGCCAACGTCCTGACTTTC. This sequence joins TRBV7-9 and TRBJ2-6; D uncertain. Germline lookup yields CDR1 SEHNR and CDR2 FQNEAQ (reference sequence). V was shortened by 6 bases and J by 0 bases, with 12 bases between the two germline ends. The CDR3 has 16 amino acids.

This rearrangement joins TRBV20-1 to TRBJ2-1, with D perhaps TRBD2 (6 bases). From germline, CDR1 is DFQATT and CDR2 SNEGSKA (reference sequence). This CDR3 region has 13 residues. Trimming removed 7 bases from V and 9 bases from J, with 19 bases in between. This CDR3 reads CSVSGQMIGEQFF. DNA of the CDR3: TGCAGTGTTAGCGGTCAGATGATAGGTGAGCAGTTCTTC.

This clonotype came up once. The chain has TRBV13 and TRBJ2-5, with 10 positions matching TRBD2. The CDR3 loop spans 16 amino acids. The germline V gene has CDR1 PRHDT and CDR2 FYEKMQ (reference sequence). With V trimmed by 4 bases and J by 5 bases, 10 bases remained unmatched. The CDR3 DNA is TGTGCCAGCAGCTCCCGCCTAGCGGGGGTCCTGGAGACCCAGTACTTC. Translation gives CASSSRLAGVLETQYF.

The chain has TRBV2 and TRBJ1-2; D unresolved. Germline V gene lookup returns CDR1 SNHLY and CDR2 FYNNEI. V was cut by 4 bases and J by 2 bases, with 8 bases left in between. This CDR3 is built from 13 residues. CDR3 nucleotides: TGTGCCAGCAGTGCGCAGGCAAACTATGGCTACACCTTC. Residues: CASSAQANYGYTF.

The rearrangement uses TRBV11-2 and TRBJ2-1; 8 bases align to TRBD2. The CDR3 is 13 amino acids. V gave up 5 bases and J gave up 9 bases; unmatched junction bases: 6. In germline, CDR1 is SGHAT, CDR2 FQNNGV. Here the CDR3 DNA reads TGTGCCAGCAGCACCCGGACTAGCTTTGAGCAGTTCTTC. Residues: CASSTRTSFEQFF.

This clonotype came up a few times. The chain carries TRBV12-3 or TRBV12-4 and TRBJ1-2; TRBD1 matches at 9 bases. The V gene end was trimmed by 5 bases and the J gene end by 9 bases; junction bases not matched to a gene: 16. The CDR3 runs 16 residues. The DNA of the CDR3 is TGTGCCAGCAGTAATCGGACAGGGGTGGCCCCAAGGAGCTACACCTTC. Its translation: CASSNRTGVAPRSYTF.

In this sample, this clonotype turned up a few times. CDR3 bases: TGCAGTGCTAGAGATGGAGTGTCGGCCTACAATGAGCAGTTCTTC. Translation: CSARDGVSAYNEQFF. The gene calls are TRBV20-1 and TRBJ2-1; D ambiguous. The CDR3 length is 15 residues. Germline V gene sequence: CDR1 DFQATT, CDR2 SNEGSKA (reference sequence). Trimming removed 0 bases from V and 2 bases from J, with 11 bases in between.

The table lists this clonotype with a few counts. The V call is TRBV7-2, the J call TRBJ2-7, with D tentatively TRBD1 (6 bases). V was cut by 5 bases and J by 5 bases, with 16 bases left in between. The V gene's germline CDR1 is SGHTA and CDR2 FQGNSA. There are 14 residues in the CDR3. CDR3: CASSAHRESNEQYF. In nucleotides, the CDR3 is TGTGCCAGCAGCGCGCACAGGGAGTCTAACGAGCAGTACTTC.

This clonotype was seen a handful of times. The CDR3 region is CASSQGWGLAVTDTQYF. CDR3 nucleotide sequence: TGTGCCAGCAGCCAGGGGTGGGGACTAGCGGTCACAGATACGCAGTATTTT. J is TRBJ2-3 and V is TRBV25-1, with TRBD2 identical over 11 bases. Germline values: CDR1 MGHDK, CDR2 SYGVNS. This CDR3 comprises 17 residues. Losses at the gene ends were 6 bases for V and 2 bases for J; bases not matched to a gene: 10.

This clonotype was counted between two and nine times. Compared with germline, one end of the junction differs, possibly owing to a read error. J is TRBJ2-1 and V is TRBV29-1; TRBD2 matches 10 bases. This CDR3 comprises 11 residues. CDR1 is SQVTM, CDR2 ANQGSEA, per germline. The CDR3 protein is CSATYSGGIWF. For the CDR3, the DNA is TGCAGCGCAACCTATAGCGGGGGGATCTGGTTC.

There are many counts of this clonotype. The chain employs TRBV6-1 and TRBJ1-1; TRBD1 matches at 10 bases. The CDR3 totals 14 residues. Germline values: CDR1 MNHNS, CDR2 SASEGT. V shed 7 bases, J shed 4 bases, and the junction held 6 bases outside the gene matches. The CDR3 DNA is TGTGCCAGCACCAGGACAGGGGGGATCACTGAAGCTTTCTTT. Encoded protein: CASTRTGGITEAFF.

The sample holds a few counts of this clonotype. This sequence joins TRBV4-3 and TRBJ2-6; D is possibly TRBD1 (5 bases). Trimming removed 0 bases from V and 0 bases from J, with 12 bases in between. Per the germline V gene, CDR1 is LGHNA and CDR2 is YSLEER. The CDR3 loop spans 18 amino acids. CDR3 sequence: CASSQDLKGSSGANVLTF. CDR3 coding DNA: TGCGCCAGCAGCCAAGATTTAAAGGGGTCCTCTGGGGCCAACGTCCTGACTTTC.

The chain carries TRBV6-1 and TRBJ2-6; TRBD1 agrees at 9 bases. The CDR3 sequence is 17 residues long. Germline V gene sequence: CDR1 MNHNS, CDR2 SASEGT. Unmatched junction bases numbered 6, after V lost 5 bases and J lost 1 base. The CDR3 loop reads CASSRETGGSGANVLTF. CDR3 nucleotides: TGTGCCAGCAGTCGCGAGACAGGGGGTTCTGGGGCCAACGTCCTGACTTTC.

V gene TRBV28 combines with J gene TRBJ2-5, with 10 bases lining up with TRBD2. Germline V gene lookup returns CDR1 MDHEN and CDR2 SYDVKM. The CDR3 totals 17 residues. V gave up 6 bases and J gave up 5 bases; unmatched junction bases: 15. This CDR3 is CASRGGLAGVVEETQYF. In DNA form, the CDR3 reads TGTGCCAGCAGGGGAGGGCTAGCGGGAGTGGTTGAGGAGACCCAGTACTTC. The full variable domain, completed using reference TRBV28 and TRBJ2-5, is DVKVTQSSRYLVKRTGEKVFLECVQDMDHENMFWYRQDPGLGLRLIYFSYDVKMKEKGDIPEGYSVSREKKERFSLILESASTNQTSMYLCASRGGLAGVVEETQYFGPGTRLLVL.

The CDR3 is CASRGQGGIVEQYF. The CDR3 nucleotides are TGTGCCAGCAGGGGACAGGGGGGTATCGTCGAGCAGTACTTC. The J gene is TRBJ2-7, the V gene TRBV6-1, with 11 bases lining up with TRBD1. Trimming cost V 6 bases and J 6 bases; bases outside gene matches: 7. The CDR3 length is 14 residues. Germline V gene lookup returns CDR1 MNHNS and CDR2 SASEGT.

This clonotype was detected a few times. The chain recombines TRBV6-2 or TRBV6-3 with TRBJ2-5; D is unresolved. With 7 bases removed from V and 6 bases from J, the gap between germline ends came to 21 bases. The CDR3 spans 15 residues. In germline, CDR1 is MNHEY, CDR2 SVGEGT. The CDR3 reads CASTSVSPWGKTQYF. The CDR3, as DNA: TGTGCCAGCACCAGCGTGAGCCCCTGGGGAAAGACCCAGTACTTC.

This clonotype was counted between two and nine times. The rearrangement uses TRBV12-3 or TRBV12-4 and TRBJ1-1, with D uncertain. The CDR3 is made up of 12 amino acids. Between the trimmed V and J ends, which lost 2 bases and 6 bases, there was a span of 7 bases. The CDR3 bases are TGTGCCAGCAGTTTATCAGAATCTGAAGCTTTCTTT. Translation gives CASSLSESEAFF.

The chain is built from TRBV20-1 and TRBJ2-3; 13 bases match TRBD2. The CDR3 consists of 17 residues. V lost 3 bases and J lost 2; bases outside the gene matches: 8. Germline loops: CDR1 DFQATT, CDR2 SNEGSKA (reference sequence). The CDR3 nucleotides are TGCAGTGCTAGGGCTCCGGGACTAGCGGGGTCCACAGATACGCAGTATTTT. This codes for CSARAPGLAGSTDTQYF.

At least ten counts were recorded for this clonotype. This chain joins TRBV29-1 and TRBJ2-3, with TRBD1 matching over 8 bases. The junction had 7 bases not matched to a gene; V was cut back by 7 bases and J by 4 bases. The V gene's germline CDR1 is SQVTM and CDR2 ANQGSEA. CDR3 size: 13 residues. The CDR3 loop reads CSGQGTGPDTQYF. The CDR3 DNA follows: TGCAGCGGACAGGGGACGGGGCCAGATACGCAGTATTTT.

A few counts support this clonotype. In DNA, the CDR3 is TGTGCCAGCAGTTCCTCTTGGGGCGAGGTCAACACCATATATTTT. Protein product: CASSSSWGEVNTIYF. The chain employs TRBV6-5 and TRBJ1-3, with TRBD1 as a possible D gene (5 bases). The V and J ends lost 4 bases and 7 bases respectively, with 17 bases between them. Germline V gene lookup returns CDR1 MNHEY and CDR2 SVGAGI. The length of the CDR3 is 15 residues.

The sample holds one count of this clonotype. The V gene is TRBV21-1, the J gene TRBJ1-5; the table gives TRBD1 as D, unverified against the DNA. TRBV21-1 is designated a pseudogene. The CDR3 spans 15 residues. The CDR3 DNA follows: TGTGCCAGCAGCAAAGTGTCCGGGCGCACTCCGCCCCAGCATTTT. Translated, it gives CASSKVSGRTPPQHF.

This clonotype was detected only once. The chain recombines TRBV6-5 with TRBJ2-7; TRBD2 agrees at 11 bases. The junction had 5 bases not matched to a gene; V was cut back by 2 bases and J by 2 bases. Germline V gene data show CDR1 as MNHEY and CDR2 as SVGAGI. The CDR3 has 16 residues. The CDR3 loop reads CASSYIPGLAAYEQYF. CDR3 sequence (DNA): TGTGCCAGCAGTTACATTCCGGGACTAGCGGCCTACGAGCAGTACTTC.

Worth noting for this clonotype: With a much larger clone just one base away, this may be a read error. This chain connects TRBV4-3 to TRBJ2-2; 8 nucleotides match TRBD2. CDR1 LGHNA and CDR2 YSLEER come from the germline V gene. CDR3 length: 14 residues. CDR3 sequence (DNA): TGCGCCAGCAGCAACGGGGGGGCCGCCGGGGATCTGTTTTTT. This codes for CASSNGGAAGDLFF.

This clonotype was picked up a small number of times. The CDR3 reads CAIRDLGTSGGYEQYF. The CDR3, as DNA: TGTGCCATCAGGGATCTAGGGACTAGCGGGGGGTACGAGCAGTACTTC. J is TRBJ2-7 and V is TRBV10-3; TRBD2 matches 15 bases. The ends lost 6 bases at V and 4 bases at J; junction bases unmatched: 7. The CDR3 covers 16 residues. Germline V gene lookup returns CDR1 ENHRY and CDR2 SYGVKD.